Listed here are 30 T cell receptor beta chains from one sample, sequenced in a study of OX40 agonist ivuxolimab in advanced cancers. The protocol was immunoSEQ multiplex PCR, while the TCRdb copy is restricted to in-frame clones and leaves out a portion. Among roughly 11,000 clones listed, approximately 80% were seen once. The material sequenced was CD4+ or CD8+ T cells sorted from blood, taken in a trial of the OX40 agonist ivuxolimab. These receptors originate from an adult with an advanced solid tumor such as melanoma, head and neck, liver or kidney cancer.

The V gene is TRBV19, the J gene TRBJ1-5, with D perhaps matching TRBD1 (5 bases). CDR1 LNHDA and CDR2 SQIVND come from the germline V gene (reference sequence). Trimming removed 7 bases at V and 6 bases at J, with 13 bases between. This CDR3 comprises 13 residues. The CDR3 DNA follows: TGTGCCAGTAACATAGGGGCTGCTCAGCCCCAGCATTTT. Protein sequence: CASNIGAAQPQHF.

A few counts support this clone. V and J are TRBV5-4 and TRBJ2-1; a weak D match, TRBD1 (5 bases). The V end lost 1 base, the J end lost 7 bases, and 9 bases lay between the germline ends. CDR1 and CDR2 from the germline V gene are SGHNT and YYREEE (reference sequence). This CDR3 spans 13 amino acids. The CDR3 here is CASSLSQGNEQFF. The CDR3 DNA follows: TGTGCCAGCAGCTTGAGCCAGGGTAATGAGCAGTTCTTC.

This chain uses TRBV19 with TRBJ1-1, with D maybe TRBD1 (6 bases). CDR1 and CDR2 from the germline V gene are LNHDA and SQIVND (reference sequence). V was cut by 3 bases and J by 6 bases, with 11 bases left in between. The CDR3 length is 13 residues. The CDR3 sequence is CASSIGTSSEAFF. CDR3 bases: TGTGCCAGTAGTATTGGGACAAGTTCTGAAGCTTTCTTT.

Turning to this clone: A read error may produce the germline difference seen at one junction end. V is TRBV27 and J is TRBJ2-2; D not certain. Germline-derived CDR1 and CDR2 are MNHEY and SMNVEV (reference sequence). The CDR3 is made up of 11 amino acids. The CDR3 bases are TGTGCCAGCAGTATCACCCGGGAGCTGTTTTTT. Encoded protein: CASSITRELFF.

The sample holds a few counts of this clone. The chain recombines TRBV4-1 with TRBJ1-1, with 7 bases identical to TRBD1. V dropped 7 bases and J dropped 6; count of bases not matched to a gene: 8. Germline loops: CDR1 MGHRA, CDR2 YSYEKL. CDR3 length: 13 amino acids. The CDR3 loop is CASTHRGGSEAFF. As DNA, the CDR3 is TGCGCCAGCACCCACAGAGGGGGCTCTGAAGCTTTCTTT.

The chain employs TRBV20-1 and TRBJ2-3; D is uncertain. In germline, CDR1 is DFQATT, CDR2 SNEGSKA (reference sequence). This CDR3 is built from 11 residues. The CDR3 region has the DNA TGCACCCCGGGTGGCCCAGATACGCAGTATTTT. Protein sequence: CTPGGPDTQYF.

V gene TRBV9 combines with J gene TRBJ1-5, with a possible D match to TRBD1 (5 bases). V was pared by 7 bases and J by 0 bases, with 11 bases between. The CDR3 runs 14 residues. CDR1 and CDR2 (germline): SGDLS, YYNGEE. The CDR3 protein is CASGGPGSNQPQHF. DNA for the CDR3: TGTGCCAGCGGGGGACCGGGTAGCAATCAGCCCCAGCATTTT. Full variable domain (remainder filled in from reference TRBV9 and TRBJ1-5): DSGVTQTPKHLITATGQRVTLRCSPRSGDLSVYWYQQSLDQGLQFLIQYYNGEERAKGNILERFSAQQFPDLHSELNLSSLELGDSALYFCASGGPGSNQPQHFGDGTRLSIL.

This clone was observed a single time. The chain links TRBV19 to TRBJ1-1; no clear D gene. From germline, CDR1 is LNHDA and CDR2 SQIVND (reference sequence). This CDR3 comprises 14 residues. The V end was cut by 4 bases, the J end by 0 bases, with 9 bases between. Written as DNA, the CDR3 is TGTGCCAGTAGTACCCCAGGAATGAACACTGAAGCTTTCTTT. It translates to CASSTPGMNTEAFF.

The V and J genes are TRBV4-1 and TRBJ1-5, with D perhaps matching TRBD1 (5 bases). In germline, CDR1 is MGHRA, CDR2 YSYEKL. The V end lost 0 bases, the J end lost 8 bases, and 8 bases lay between the germline ends. The CDR3 contains 13 residues. The CDR3 loop reads CASSQDWGEPQHF. In DNA form, the CDR3 reads TGCGCCAGCAGCCAAGATTGGGGGGAGCCCCAGCATTTT.

The chain combines TRBV4-1 with TRBJ1-2, with D unresolved. CDR1 and CDR2 (germline): MGHRA, YSYEKL. Trimming removed 0 bases from V and 5 bases from J, with 16 bases in between. CDR3 length equals 16 residues. In DNA form, the CDR3 reads TGCGCCAGCAGCCAAGAAGAGGGTACCCTAGGGTATGGCTACACCTTC. This codes for CASSQEEGTLGYGYTF.

The chain employs TRBV19 and TRBJ2-2, with D perhaps matching TRBD1 (6 bases). Per the germline V gene, CDR1 is LNHDA and CDR2 is SQIVND (reference sequence). The CDR3 extends over 15 amino acids. The V end was cut by 6 bases, the J end by 3 bases, with 14 bases between. CDR3 sequence: CASSVPGDHTGELFF. The DNA of the CDR3 is TGTGCCAGTAGCGTTCCAGGGGACCACACCGGGGAGCTGTTTTTT.

The chain combines TRBV18 with TRBJ2-7; unclear D gene. Germline V gives CDR1 KGHSH, CDR2 LQKENI. With 5 bases removed from V and 0 bases from J, the gap between germline ends came to 8 bases. CDR3 size: 13 residues. CDR3 region: CASSVSDSYEQYF. For the CDR3, the DNA is TGTGCCAGCTCAGTTTCTGACTCCTACGAGCAGTACTTC.

This clone was found a few times. This chain joins TRBV6-5 and TRBJ2-7; D is possibly TRBD1 (7 bases). The CDR3 has 13 amino acids. The germline V gene encodes CDR1 MNHEY and CDR2 SVGAGI. V was clipped by 2 bases and J by 3 bases, with 8 bases between them. CDR3 loop: CASSYQGGYEQYF. CDR3 sequence (DNA): TGTGCCAGCAGTTACCAGGGGGGCTACGAGCAGTACTTC.

Details on this clone: The same CDR3 is also encoded by other DNA sequences in this sample. The chain has TRBV19 and TRBJ1-1, with D possibly TRBD1 on 6 matching bases. Trimming stripped 3 bases from V and 5 bases from J, with 13 bases between. The CDR3 totals 14 residues. Germline V gives CDR1 LNHDA, CDR2 SQIVND (reference sequence). This chain's CDR3 is CASSMGGLGTEAFF. The CDR3 DNA reads TGTGCCAGTAGTATGGGGGGGCTGGGGACTGAAGCTTTCTTT.

The chain links TRBV7-3 to TRBJ2-3, with 9 bases fitting TRBD2. Germline V gene sequence: CDR1 SGHTA, CDR2 FQGTGA. This CDR3 region has 16 residues. V lost 4 bases and J lost 0; bases outside the gene matches: 5. CDR3 amino acids: CASSSRAGGSTDTQYF. As DNA, the CDR3 is TGTGCCAGCAGCTCCCGTGCGGGGGGGAGCACAGATACGCAGTATTTT.

V usage is TRBV5-6 and J usage is TRBJ2-5; 12 bases line up with TRBD2. Trimming cost V 0 bases and J 5 bases; bases outside gene matches: 8. The CDR3 extends over 17 amino acids. Germline CDR1 and CDR2: SGHDT and YYEEEE. The CDR3 here is CASSLAATSGGGETQYF. DNA of the CDR3: TGTGCCAGCAGCTTGGCCGCGACTAGCGGGGGAGGGGAGACCCAGTACTTC.

The chain employs TRBV9 and TRBJ2-3; TRBD1 agrees at 10 bases. Germline V gives CDR1 SGDLS, CDR2 YYNGEE. V shed 0 bases, J shed 4 bases, and the junction held 5 bases outside the gene matches. CDR3 length: 16 amino acids. The CDR3 sequence: CASSVGTGGASDTQYF. The CDR3 DNA is TGTGCCAGCAGCGTAGGGACAGGGGGAGCTTCAGATACGCAGTATTTT.

The chain uses TRBV6-9 and TRBJ1-1, with D possibly being TRBD1 (5 bases). The V end lost 3 bases, the J end lost 1 base, and 9 bases lay between the germline ends. CDR1 MNHGY and CDR2 SVAAGI come from the germline V gene. This CDR3 has 14 amino acids. The CDR3 bases are TGTGCCAGCAGTTACATCGGGGGGAACACTGAAGCTTTCTTT. Translating it yields CASSYIGGNTEAFF.

This sequence joins TRBV7-9 and TRBJ1-1; tentatively, D is TRBD1 (5 bases). Trimming removed 1 base from V and 3 bases from J, with 12 bases in between. CDR3 length: 15 residues. Per the germline V gene, CDR1 is SEHNR and CDR2 is FQNEAQ (reference sequence). The DNA of the CDR3 is TGTGCCAGCAGCTTAGATCAGGGCGGTTACACTGAAGCTTTCTTT. Its protein product is CASSLDQGGYTEAFF. Together with reference TRBV7-9 and TRBJ1-1, the CDR3 gives the full variable domain: DTGVSQNPRHKITKRGQNVTFRCDPISEHNRLYWYRQTLGQGPEFLTYFQNEAQLEKSRLLSDRFSAERPKGSFSTLEIQRTEQGDSAMYLCASSLDQGGYTEAFFGQGTRLTVV.

The chain joins TRBV6-6 to TRBJ1-1, with 7 bases that match TRBD1. CDR1 is MNHNY and CDR2 is SVGAGI in the germline V gene (reference sequence). CDR3 length: 13 amino acids. J was trimmed by 6 bases and V by 2 bases; bases with no gene match: 3. As DNA, the CDR3 is TGTGCCAGCAGTTACGGCGGGACAGCTGAAGCTTTCTTT. Residues: CASSYGGTAEAFF.

This rearrangement joins TRBV11-2 to TRBJ1-1; D is unclear. The CDR3 has 14 residues. Trimming removed 1 base from V and 1 base from J, with 7 bases in between. Germline V gene sequence: CDR1 SGHAT, CDR2 FQNNGV. CDR3 sequence (DNA): TGTGCCAGCAGCTTAGCGGCGGGGAACACTGAAGCTTTCTTT. This encodes CASSLAAGNTEAFF.

The J gene is TRBJ1-4, the V gene TRBV7-8, with no clear D. The CDR3 has 14 amino acids. V lost 1 base to trimming and J lost 8 bases, with 11 bases between them. CDR1 is SGHVS, CDR2 FQNEAQ, per germline. The CDR3 coding sequence is TGTGCCAGCAGCTTAGTGGTCCCCCGCGAAAAACTGTTTTTT. It specifies CASSLVVPREKLFF.

The V and J genes are TRBV2 and TRBJ2-1, with 8 bases fitting TRBD1. The CDR3 consists of 15 residues. Germline V gene lookup returns CDR1 SNHLY and CDR2 FYNNEI. Germline trimming cut 8 bases from V and 9 bases from J; bases unmatched to any gene: 15. The CDR3 loop is CASSSGGRGRFEQFF. The CDR3 DNA follows: TGTGCCAGCTCATCGGGTGGCAGGGGGCGATTTGAGCAGTTCTTC.

The chain has TRBV25-1 and TRBJ2-7, with 7 bases matching TRBD1. The CDR3 is 14 residues long. Germline assignment: CDR1 MGHDK and CDR2 SYGVNS. Losses at the gene ends were 4 bases for V and 6 bases for J; bases not matched to a gene: 9. The CDR3 spells CASSALGQASEQYF. CDR3 coding DNA: TGTGCCAGCAGTGCCTTAGGACAGGCTTCCGAGCAGTACTTC.

J is TRBJ2-7 and V is TRBV5-1, with TRBD1 matching 8 bases. The germline CDR1 and CDR2 sequences are SGHRS and YFSETQ. Losses at the gene ends were 2 bases for V and 5 bases for J; bases not matched to a gene: 9. This CDR3 is 15 amino acids long. The CDR3 loop reads CASSFGTGPAHEQYF. DNA of the CDR3: TGCGCCAGCAGCTTCGGGACAGGCCCGGCACACGAGCAGTACTTC.

In this sample, this clone is large. CDR3 region: CASSLRDDRMSYGYTF. The CDR3 bases are TGTGCCAGTAGTCTCCGGGACGACAGGATGAGCTATGGCTACACCTTC. V usage is TRBV19 and J usage is TRBJ1-2, with a tentative D call TRBD1 (6 bases). Deletions cut 5 bases from V and 4 bases from J, with 20 bases between. The CDR3 totals 16 residues. Germline-derived CDR1 and CDR2 are LNHDA and SQIVND (reference sequence).

The J gene is TRBJ2-7, the V gene TRBV19; 7 nucleotides line up with TRBD2. The CDR3 is 15 amino acids. Unmatched junction bases numbered 9, after V lost 5 bases and J lost 2 bases. Germline V gives CDR1 LNHDA, CDR2 SQIVND (reference sequence). The CDR3 bases are TGTGCCAGTAGTTACCGGGACCGGGGGGCCTACGAGCAGTACTTC. Protein: CASSYRDRGAYEQYF.

The chain is built from TRBV6-1 and TRBJ2-7; D is unresolved. The CDR3 has 12 amino acids. Trimming removed 3 bases from V and 3 bases from J, with 6 bases in between. Germline CDR1 and CDR2: MNHNS and SASEGT. CDR3 bases: TGTGCCAGCAGTGATCTGGGCTACGAGCAGTACTTC. Its protein product is CASSDLGYEQYF.

Only one count was recorded for this clone. The V and J genes are TRBV6-5 and TRBJ2-7; D not certain. The germline V and J ends were trimmed by 5 bases and 2 bases, with 10 bases remaining between them. The CDR3 length is 13 residues. Per germline, CDR1 MNHEY and CDR2 SVGAGI. CDR3 DNA: TGTGCCAGCAGTGAAGAACACCCCTACGAGCAGTACTTC. Encoded protein: CASSEEHPYEQYF.

Only a few counts were recorded for this clone. The chain is built from TRBV5-6 and TRBJ2-1; 14 bases are a match to TRBD2. After removal of 5 bases from V and 0 bases from J, the junction contained 7 bases not matched to a gene. The germline V gene has CDR1 SGHDT and CDR2 YYEEEE. The CDR3 is 18 residues long. The CDR3 is CASSPGLAGVRSYNEQFF. CDR3 in DNA: TGTGCCAGCAGTCCGGGACTAGCGGGGGTTCGCTCCTACAATGAGCAGTTCTTC.